This T cell receptor (delta chain) was identified in a study of gamma-delta T cells after stem cell transplantation. TCRdb re-called the RT-PCR reads via CATT. The sample lists more than 4,500 delta-chain clones, approximately 1.9% occurring once. This clone is medium-sized within its sample. Losses at the gene ends were 0 bases for V and 2 bases for J; bases not matched to a gene: 5. The germline V gene has CDR1 GEAIGNYY and CDR2 EKD. CDR3 length: 15 amino acids. The chain carries TRDV2 and TRDJ1; the match to TRDD3 covers 7 bases. This clonotype was obtained from a human donor. It is not recorded whose cells these are; they may come from a transplant donor. Sequenced input: gamma-delta T cells. The CDR3 DNA follows: TGTGCCTGTGACACCGTGGGGATAGCGACCGATAAACTCATCTTT. This sequence encodes CACDTVGIATDKLIF.